A single sample gave rise to the 14 T cell receptor beta chains below, sequenced in a study of radiation and T cells in renal cell carcinoma. Documented treatment: 15 Gy SBRT to primary tumor, nephrectomy 4 weeks later. Assay: immunoSEQ multiplex PCR; the TCRdb copy retains only in-frame clones and omits some. The table has some 20,000 clones, around 47% seen once. The source material was tumor tissue, sampled from a patient whose treatment included radiotherapy and nephrectomy. These receptor sequences come from a woman aged 50 to 60 with renal cell carcinoma.

Only a few counts were recorded for this clone. J is TRBJ2-7 and V is TRBV19; a possible D gene is TRBD2 (5 bases). The CDR3 is 12 amino acids. CDR1 and CDR2 (germline): LNHDA, SQIVND (reference sequence). The V gene lost 6 bases and the J gene lost 6 bases, with 12 bases spanning the gap. This CDR3 reads CASRYGVGEQYF. The CDR3 region has the DNA TGTGCCAGTAGATACGGGGTCGGCGAGCAGTACTTC.

This chain uses TRBV4-3 with TRBJ1-1; D might be TRBD1 (5 bases). CDR1 is LGHNA and CDR2 is YSLEER in the germline V gene. Trimming removed 0 bases at V and 6 bases at J, with 14 bases between. This CDR3 is 15 amino acids long. CDR3 in amino acids: CASSQDIGGISEAFF. The CDR3 DNA follows: TGCGCCAGCAGCCAAGATATTGGGGGAATCTCTGAAGCTTTCTTT.

The sample holds many counts of this clone. The CDR3: CASRGSPLHF. The CDR3 nucleotides are TGTGCCAGCAGAGGTTCACCCCTCCACTTT. The V and J genes are TRBV9 and TRBJ1-6; unclear D gene. The CDR3 extends over 10 amino acids. Germline CDR1 is SGDLS and CDR2 is YYNGEE. The ends were cut back, 5 bases at V and 9 bases at J, with 3 bases in the middle.

This clone has more than one count but fewer than ten. The CDR3 bases are TGTGCCAGCAGCGTGGATCCGGGATTAAACACCGGGGAGCTGTTTTTT. As protein: CASSVDPGLNTGELFF. This chain connects TRBV9 to TRBJ2-2, with D perhaps matching TRBD2 (5 bases). Trimming removed 2 bases at V and 2 bases at J, with 13 bases between. The CDR3 extends over 16 amino acids. Germline V gene data show CDR1 as SGDLS and CDR2 as YYNGEE.

This clone was found once. The V call is TRBV9, the J call TRBJ2-2; 9 bases map to TRBD2. V lost 4 bases to trimming and J lost 0 bases; unmatched junction nucleotides: 4. The germline gives CDR1 SGDLS, CDR2 YYNGEE. The CDR3 has 16 amino acids. The CDR3 nucleotides are TGTGCCAGCAGCAACCCTAGCGGGGCGAACACCGGGGAGCTGTTTTTT. Amino acids: CASSNPSGANTGELFF.

V gene TRBV5-1 combines with J gene TRBJ1-6; 7 nucleotides align to TRBD1. This CDR3 spans 15 amino acids. Trimming at V came to 0 bases and at J to 8 bases, leaving 5 bases not matched to a gene. The V gene's germline CDR1 is SGHRS and CDR2 YFSETQ. The DNA of the CDR3 is TGCGCCAGCAGCTTGGAAGGGGGCAAAGATTCACCCCTCCACTTT. This sequence encodes CASSLEGGKDSPLHF.

The genes are TRBV6-5 and TRBJ2-3; TRBD2 might be the D (5 bases). V dropped 5 bases and J dropped 0 bases, with 12 bases sitting between them. The CDR3 is 15 residues long. Germline CDR1 reads MNHEY; CDR2 reads SVGAGI. CDR3 sequence: CASSLQSGSTDTQYF. The CDR3 nucleotides read TGTGCCAGCAGTCTACAGAGCGGTAGCACAGATACGCAGTATTTT.

The chain employs TRBV5-4 and TRBJ2-3; D possibly corresponds to TRBD2 (6 bases). V was cut by 5 bases and J by 4 bases, with 14 bases left in between. The CDR3 sequence is 14 residues long. Germline-derived CDR1 and CDR2 are SGHNT and YYREEE (reference sequence). In DNA, the CDR3 is TGTGCCAGCAGTCTGACTAGTTCACCAGATACGCAGTATTTT. Its protein product is CASSLTSSPDTQYF.

This clone has more than one count but fewer than ten. The V gene is TRBV10-3, the J gene TRBJ1-5; TRBD1 is a possible D gene (5 bases). CDR3 length equals 16 residues. Trimming cost V 2 bases and J 0 bases, with 11 bases left between them. Germline V gene lookup returns CDR1 ENHRY and CDR2 SYGVKD. CDR3 in amino acids: CAISEGTAYSNQPQHF. CDR3 DNA: TGTGCCATCAGTGAGGGGACCGCGTATAGCAATCAGCCCCAGCATTTT.

By share, this clone counts as medium-sized. This sequence joins TRBV2 and TRBJ2-7; D might be TRBD1 (5 bases). Germline assignment: CDR1 SNHLY and CDR2 FYNNEI. The CDR3 is made up of 13 amino acids. V was shortened by 4 bases and J by 0 bases, with 7 bases between the two germline ends. The CDR3 bases are TGTGCCAGCAGTGGGGGCCGCTCCTACGAGCAGTACTTC. Translation: CASSGGRSYEQYF.

The chain has TRBV9 and TRBJ2-3; the D is unclear. The germline V gene encodes CDR1 SGDLS and CDR2 YYNGEE. V lost 2 bases and J lost 0, with 10 bases in between. The CDR3 runs to 15 residues. The CDR3 is CASSVSWGSTDTQYF. CDR3 coding DNA: TGTGCCAGCAGCGTGTCCTGGGGAAGCACAGATACGCAGTATTTT.

The chain carries TRBV7-8 and TRBJ1-5, with D possibly being TRBD1 (6 bases). CDR3 length equals 11 residues. V lost 5 bases and J 13 bases, leaving 12 bases between the germline ends. Germline lookup yields CDR1 SGHVS and CDR2 FQNEAQ. The CDR3 region is CASSIQGEQHF. CDR3 nucleotide sequence: TGTGCCAGCAGCATACAGGGAGAGCAGCATTTT.

This chain connects TRBV5-6 to TRBJ2-7; a possible D gene is TRBD2 (6 bases). Trimming shortened V by 0 bases and J by 3 bases, and 10 bases separated the two germline ends. Per germline, CDR1 SGHDT and CDR2 YYEEEE. The CDR3 length is 14 residues. In DNA form, the CDR3 reads TGTGCCAGCAGCTTGGGCGGGGATTACTACGAGCAGTACTTC. As protein: CASSLGGDYYEQYF.

Only a few counts were recorded for this clone. This rearrangement joins TRBV7-9 to TRBJ1-1; possible D gene TRBD1, 5 bases. Germline V gene data show CDR1 as SEHNR and CDR2 as FQNEAQ (reference sequence). V lost 3 bases, J lost 1 base, and 9 bases lay in between. The CDR3 loop spans 14 amino acids. The CDR3 loop reads CASSLGRSNTEAFF. CDR3 sequence (DNA): TGTGCCAGCAGCTTGGGACGGTCGAACACTGAAGCTTTCTTT.